The source of this TCR beta chain is a study of OX40 agonist ivuxolimab in advanced cancers. About the full investigation: The costimulatory receptor OX40 (CD134) was targeted by ivuxolimab, a fully human IgG2 agonistic monoclonal antibody. Intravenous ivuxolimab was administered to patients every 2 weeks at six dose levels: 0.01, 0.1, 0.3, 1.5, 3 and 10 mg/kg. Of the approximately 54 dose-escalation patients, hepatocellular carcinoma was present in 19, melanoma in approximately 15, renal cell carcinoma in 9 and head and neck cancer in 9. A male proportion of around 80% and a mean age of around 60 years, ranging from about 23 to 90, were recorded for the dose-escalation cohort. Prior anti-PD-1, anti-PD-L1 or anti-CTLA-4 therapy was permitted, and less than 45% of dose-escalation patients had received checkpoint inhibitors. Three dose-escalation patients achieved partial responses, one with hepatocellular carcinoma and two with cutaneous melanoma. The point of sequencing TCRbeta in the periphery was to test whether ivuxolimab changed TCR sequence diversity and drove clonal T-cell expansion. The paper covers the monotherapy dose-escalation part of the phase I ivuxolimab trial, which included N of about 56 patients.

Patients with a history of autoimmune disease or receiving systemic immunosuppression were excluded from the trial. In every dose cohort, peripheral blood was drawn for TCR sequencing at baseline, cycle 4 day 1, and cycle 7 day 1. Samples were obtained from an open-label, multicenter, first-in-human phase I dose-escalation trial of ivuxolimab. Adults with locally advanced or metastatic melanoma, renal cell, hepatocellular, or head and neck squamous cell carcinoma were enrolled in the trial. CD4+ and CD8+ T cells were sorted separately from peripheral blood before TCR sequencing. Worth noting for this clone: It has no known antigen specificity. Per-base qualities were not stored, and no clone one base away is much larger.

Based on the germline V gene, the CDR1 and CDR2 sequences are SGHRS and YFSETQ. Clipping removes 2 bases from V and 9 bases from J, with 10 as the unmatched junction base count. The cysteine opens and the phenylalanine closes a CDR3 of 15 amino acids. Only CDR3 DNA is held: 45 bases, read in frame from base 1. Genomic DNA was extracted from sorted cells for sequencing of the TCRbeta CDR3 region. The immunoSEQ Assay was used to sequence the TCRbeta CDR3 regions. TCRdb took over this immuneACCESS table, retaining in-frame rearrangements with V and J assigned. Such tables are incomplete; in checked studies, under half of the missing clones stem from an unresolved V gene, and the remainder is unexplained. This sample gives about 64,000 clones in total; 80% to 90% of them show up just once. The ten largest clones add up to 2.5% to 3% of the sample. Overall study outcomes, separate from this receptor: Clonal expansion of both CD4+ and CD8+ blood T cells was observed from baseline to week 6 at doses 0.1 to 3.0 mg/kg. In the 0.1-3.0 mg/kg groups, partial responders had among the lowest normalized peripheral clonal expansion, particularly in CD8+ T cells. Low levels of normalized T-cell clonal expansion were also seen in some patients who did not respond. On average, CD8+ T cells showed more expanded clones than CD4+ T cells after ivuxolimab. Which antigens the clonally expanded peripheral T cells were specific for was not determined.

The sequence joins TRBV5-1 to TRBJ2-1, and TRBD1 matches 8 of the central bases. Specimen: CD4+ or CD8+ T cells sorted from blood, collected in a trial of the OX40 agonist ivuxolimab. The clonotype was recovered from an adult with an advanced solid tumor such as melanoma, head and neck, liver or kidney cancer. CDR3 region: CASSFPRSDRGEQFF. The DNA reads TGCGCCAGCAGCTTCCCCCGATCTGACAGGGGTGAGCAGTTCTTC.